These T cell receptor beta chains were read from a single sample in a study of blood T cell repertoires in COVID-19. The table came from immunoSEQ multiplex PCR; TCRdb's copy has only in-frame clones and leaves some out. The sample holds about 200,000 clones, about 88% seen once. Sequencing input: peripheral blood. The source of these receptors is an elderly woman with acute or convalescent COVID-19. CDR3s include the opening cysteine and the closing phenylalanine or tryptophan. Each record gives: CDR3 DNA, CDR3 protein, clone size, V gene, J gene, D gene. The D gene is left open where the match is weak. Where a row states a size, it is once, few, many or the class of an expanded clone; other rows omit it.

CDR3 DNA: TGTGCCAGCAGCTTAGTTCAGAACACTGAAGCTTTCTTT
CDR3 protein: CASSLVQNTEAFF
clone size: -
V gene: TRBV11-2
J gene: TRBJ1-1
D gene: -

CDR3 DNA: TGTGCCAGCAGAGGGGATTCCTACGAGCAGTACTTC
CDR3 protein: CASRGDSYEQYF
clone size: -
V gene: TRBV2
J gene: TRBJ2-7
D gene: -

CDR3 DNA: TGTGCCAGCACCAAACAGAACACCGGGGAGCTGTTTTTT
CDR3 protein: CASTKQNTGELFF
clone size: few
V gene: TRBV7-9
J gene: TRBJ2-2
D gene: -

CDR3 DNA: TGTGCCAGCAGTCTCCTAGAGGGTTCACCCCTCCACTTT
CDR3 protein: CASSLLEGSPLHF
clone size: -
V gene: TRBV25-1
J gene: TRBJ1-6
D gene: -

CDR3 DNA: TGTGCCAGCAGCTTACCTCCGGGACAGGGGAACTATGGCTACACCTTC
CDR3 protein: CASSLPPGQGNYGYTF
clone size: -
V gene: TRBV7-2
J gene: TRBJ1-2
D gene: TRBD1

CDR3 DNA: TGTGCCAGCAGCCTAACCTTTTCTTCCAATCAGCCCCAGCATTTT
CDR3 protein: CASSLTFSSNQPQHF
clone size: -
V gene: TRBV7-2
J gene: TRBJ1-5
D gene: -

CDR3 DNA: TGTGCCAGCAGTTCCCTGGGTAGGAGCGAGACCCAGTACTTC
CDR3 protein: CASSSLGRSETQYF
clone size: -
V gene: TRBV6-2/TRBV6-3
J gene: TRBJ2-5
D gene: -

CDR3 DNA: TGTGCCAGCAGCATTCAGACAGGCTCCTACGAGCAGTACTTC
CDR3 protein: CASSIQTGSYEQYF
clone size: few
V gene: TRBV9
J gene: TRBJ2-7
D gene: -

CDR3 DNA: TGTGCCAGCAGCCGACTAGGGGGCTCTACGCAGTATTTT
CDR3 protein: CASSRLGGSTQYF
clone size: -
V gene: TRBV7-3
J gene: TRBJ2-3
D gene: -

CDR3 DNA: TGTGCCAGCAGTCACACCGGGACAAGCACAGATACGCAGTATTTT
CDR3 protein: CASSHTGTSTDTQYF
clone size: -
V gene: TRBV5-6
J gene: TRBJ2-3
D gene: -

CDR3 DNA: TGTGCCAGCAGCCCATATACAGGAAATTCACCCCTCCACTTT
CDR3 protein: CASSPYTGNSPLHF
clone size: -
V gene: TRBV28
J gene: TRBJ1-6
D gene: -

CDR3 DNA: TGTGCCAGCAGCCGGGGACTAGCGGGAGTTAGGGAGACCCAGTACTTC
CDR3 protein: CASSRGLAGVRETQYF
clone size: few
V gene: TRBV4-2
J gene: TRBJ2-5
D gene: TRBD2

CDR3 DNA: TGTGCCAGCAGTTACTCGGGGGGGAACGAGCAGTACTTC
CDR3 protein: CASSYSGGNEQYF
clone size: -
V gene: TRBV6-2/TRBV6-3
J gene: TRBJ2-7
D gene: TRBD2

CDR3 DNA: TGTGCCACGAGACAGGTGGCTAACTATGGCTACACCTTC
CDR3 protein: CATRQVANYGYTF
clone size: -
V gene: TRBV19
J gene: TRBJ1-2
D gene: -

CDR3 DNA: TGTGCCAGCAGCTCTCGACAGTGGGAAAAACTGTTTTTT
CDR3 protein: CASSSRQWEKLFF
clone size: -
V gene: TRBV7-9
J gene: TRBJ1-4
D gene: -

CDR3 DNA: TGTGCCAGCAGCTTAGAGTTCCCAGGGAGCTACACCTTC
CDR3 protein: CASSLEFPGSYTF
clone size: -
V gene: TRBV7-2
J gene: TRBJ1-2
D gene: -

CDR3 DNA: TGTGCCAGCAGCCCTGGGACTAGCGGGAGTTACGGGGAGCTGTTTTTT
CDR3 protein: CASSPGTSGSYGELFF
clone size: -
V gene: TRBV6-2/TRBV6-3
J gene: TRBJ2-2
D gene: TRBD2

CDR3 DNA: TGTGCCAGCAGTGAAGCTAGGACAGCGAACACTGAAGCTTTCTTT
CDR3 protein: CASSEARTANTEAFF
clone size: -
V gene: TRBV6-1
J gene: TRBJ1-1
D gene: -

CDR3 DNA: TGTGCCAGCAGTGAGGACAGGGGAAGGACTAATGAAAAACTGTTTTTT
CDR3 protein: CASSEDRGRTNEKLFF
clone size: -
V gene: TRBV25-1
J gene: TRBJ1-4
D gene: TRBD1

CDR3 DNA: TGTGCCAGCAGTCGTACTGAGCGGGAGTACTTC
CDR3 protein: CASSRTEREYF
clone size: -
V gene: TRBV28
J gene: TRBJ2-7
D gene: -

CDR3 DNA: TGTGCCAGCAGCTTCTTCAGGGAAGGGGGCATTCAGTACTTC
CDR3 protein: CASSFFREGGIQYF
clone size: -
V gene: TRBV7-2
J gene: TRBJ2-4
D gene: -

CDR3 DNA: TGTGCCAGCAGTTTCCAGCGGTCTGGGGCCAACGTCCTGACTTTC
CDR3 protein: CASSFQRSGANVLTF
clone size: -
V gene: TRBV6-5
J gene: TRBJ2-6
D gene: -

CDR3 DNA: TGTGCCAGCAGCCAAGGGTTGTTTCGGGATAGCAATCAGCCCCAGCATTTT
CDR3 protein: CASSQGLFRDSNQPQHF
clone size: -
V gene: TRBV7-2
J gene: TRBJ1-5
D gene: -

CDR3 DNA: TGTGCCAGCAGCGCCACTAGCGGGAGGGCAAACACCGGGGAGCTGTTTTTT
CDR3 protein: CASSATSGRANTGELFF
clone size: -
V gene: TRBV11-3
J gene: TRBJ2-2
D gene: TRBD2

CDR3 DNA: TGCAGTGTCGGGCGGGAATACGAGCAGTACTTC
CDR3 protein: CSVGREYEQYF
clone size: -
V gene: TRBV20-1
J gene: TRBJ2-7
D gene: -

CDR3 DNA: TGTGCCTGGGCCGGGACACAGGTGAGCGAGCAGTACTTC
CDR3 protein: CAWAGTQVSEQYF
clone size: -
V gene: TRBV30
J gene: TRBJ2-7
D gene: -

CDR3 DNA: TGTGCCAGCAGCCCCGGGAGGCAGCATAGCAATCAGCCCCAGCATTTT
CDR3 protein: CASSPGRQHSNQPQHF
clone size: -
V gene: TRBV7-8
J gene: TRBJ1-5
D gene: -

CDR3 DNA: TGCGCCAGCAGCTATACAGGGCCCGACTCTGGAAACACCATATATTTT
CDR3 protein: CASSYTGPDSGNTIYF
clone size: -
V gene: TRBV5-1
J gene: TRBJ1-3
D gene: -

CDR3 DNA: TGCGCCAGCCCAGAAACAGGGTCATACAATGAGCAGTTCTTC
CDR3 protein: CASPETGSYNEQFF
clone size: -
V gene: TRBV10-1
J gene: TRBJ2-1
D gene: -

CDR3 DNA: TGTGCCAGCAGCTTAGGGCAGGCGGGGAATTCACCCCTCCACTTT
CDR3 protein: CASSLGQAGNSPLHF
clone size: -
V gene: TRBV7-2
J gene: TRBJ1-6
D gene: -

CDR3 DNA: TGTGCCAGCAGTGCGACAGGGGTGGGGGCTTTCTTT
CDR3 protein: CASSATGVGAFF
clone size: -
V gene: TRBV27
J gene: TRBJ1-1
D gene: TRBD1

CDR3 DNA: TGTGCCAGCAGCCAAGATGACAGAAACTATGGCTACACCTTC
CDR3 protein: CASSQDDRNYGYTF
clone size: -
V gene: TRBV4-2
J gene: TRBJ1-2
D gene: -

CDR3 DNA: TGTGCCAGCAGCTTAGAGGCGCAGGGCTATACTCCACCCCTCCACTTT
CDR3 protein: CASSLEAQGYTPPLHF
clone size: once
V gene: TRBV7-8
J gene: TRBJ1-6
D gene: -

CDR3 DNA: TGCAGCGTTGAAGGGAGGGGGACTAGCGGGAATTTACGGTTCTTC
CDR3 protein: CSVEGRGTSGNLRFF
clone size: -
V gene: TRBV29-1
J gene: TRBJ2-1
D gene: TRBD2

CDR3 DNA: TGTGCCAGCAGCACCTGGACTGCGACTAATGAAAAACTGTTTTTT
CDR3 protein: CASSTWTATNEKLFF
clone size: once
V gene: TRBV7-9
J gene: TRBJ1-4
D gene: -

CDR3 DNA: TGTGCCAGCTCCGAAGAGGGCCGAAAGACCCAGTACTTC
CDR3 protein: CASSEEGRKTQYF
clone size: -
V gene: TRBV18
J gene: TRBJ2-5
D gene: -

CDR3 DNA: TGCGCCAGCAGTCAATCGCCGGAGGGGGAGGGCCGAGGCACAGATACGCAGTATTTT
CDR3 protein: CASSQSPEGEGRGTDTQYF
clone size: -
V gene: TRBV23-1
J gene: TRBJ2-3
D gene: -

CDR3 DNA: TGTGCCAGCTCAGGGTATCTTTTAGCGGCCGCTCAGAACACCGGGGAGCTGTTTTTT
CDR3 protein: CASSGYLLAAAQNTGELFF
clone size: -
V gene: TRBV18
J gene: TRBJ2-2
D gene: -

CDR3 DNA: TGTGCCACCAGCAGATCACCTGCGGTAGGGGACATTCAGTACTTC
CDR3 protein: CATSRSPAVGDIQYF
clone size: once
V gene: TRBV15
J gene: TRBJ2-4
D gene: -

CDR3 DNA: TGTGCCAGCAACCCCGACAGGGGTTGGACTGAAGCTTTCTTT
CDR3 protein: CASNPDRGWTEAFF
clone size: -
V gene: TRBV5-4
J gene: TRBJ1-1
D gene: TRBD1

CDR3 DNA: TGTGCCAGCAGCGTCGGACAGGGCGGCACTGAAGCTTTCTTT
CDR3 protein: CASSVGQGGTEAFF
clone size: -
V gene: TRBV11-2
J gene: TRBJ1-1
D gene: TRBD1

CDR3 DNA: TGTGCCAGCAGCTGGAGGACAGGGGGCTACTACGAGCAGTACTTC
CDR3 protein: CASSWRTGGYYEQYF
clone size: -
V gene: TRBV5-4
J gene: TRBJ2-7
D gene: TRBD1

CDR3 DNA: TGTGCCAGCAGCGCCGGACAGCCTAATGAGCAGTTCTTC
CDR3 protein: CASSAGQPNEQFF
clone size: -
V gene: TRBV9
J gene: TRBJ2-1
D gene: -

CDR3 DNA: TGTGCCAGCAGCGGGACTACCTACTCCTACGAGCAGTACTTC
CDR3 protein: CASSGTTYSYEQYF
clone size: -
V gene: TRBV28
J gene: TRBJ2-7
D gene: TRBD2

CDR3 DNA: TGTGCCAGCTCACCGCCCGGGAGGCAGGGAGGGGATACGCAGTATTTT
CDR3 protein: CASSPPGRQGGDTQYF
clone size: -
V gene: TRBV18
J gene: TRBJ2-3
D gene: TRBD2

CDR3 DNA: TGTGCCAGCTCCAACACCTTTAACTATGGCTACACCTTC
CDR3 protein: CASSNTFNYGYTF
clone size: -
V gene: TRBV7-2
J gene: TRBJ1-2
D gene: -

CDR3 DNA: TGTGCCAGCAGCCCGGGACAGGCCCTGGTCCGGGACCAGCCCCAGCATTTT
CDR3 protein: CASSPGQALVRDQPQHF
clone size: -
V gene: TRBV7-8
J gene: TRBJ1-5
D gene: TRBD1

CDR3 DNA: TGTGCCAGCAGCACGGACAGGGGGAATGAAAAACTGTTTTTT
CDR3 protein: CASSTDRGNEKLFF
clone size: few
V gene: TRBV21-1
J gene: TRBJ1-4
D gene: -

CDR3 DNA: TGTGCCAGCAGATCCCCAGGGAAGGGGCAAGGAAAAACTGTTTTT
CDR3 protein: CASRSPGKGQGKTVF
clone size: -
V gene: TRBV21-1
J gene: TRBJ1-4
D gene: -

CDR3 DNA: TGCGCCAGCAGTCGGTACAGGCCGGCCTACGAGCAGTACTTC
CDR3 protein: CASSRYRPAYEQYF
clone size: -
V gene: TRBV5-1
J gene: TRBJ2-7
D gene: -

CDR3 DNA: TGCGCCAGCAGTCTTCCAACGGACCGGGACAGGGGAGGCTACACCTTC
CDR3 protein: CASSLPTDRDRGGYTF
clone size: -
V gene: TRBV23-1
J gene: TRBJ1-2
D gene: TRBD1

CDR3 DNA: TGTGCCAGCAGCGTCCAGGGAGGGACCCAAGAGACCCAGTACTTC
CDR3 protein: CASSVQGGTQETQYF
clone size: -
V gene: TRBV9
J gene: TRBJ2-5
D gene: TRBD2

CDR3 DNA: TGTGCTAGTGGTTGGACAGGAGGCACTGAAGCTTTCTTT
CDR3 protein: CASGWTGGTEAFF
clone size: -
V gene: TRBV12-5
J gene: TRBJ1-1
D gene: TRBD1

CDR3 DNA: TGCGCCAGCAGCCCCTTAAGTGGGCCCGCGGCTTTCTTT
CDR3 protein: CASSPLSGPAAFF
clone size: -
V gene: TRBV4-3
J gene: TRBJ1-1
D gene: -